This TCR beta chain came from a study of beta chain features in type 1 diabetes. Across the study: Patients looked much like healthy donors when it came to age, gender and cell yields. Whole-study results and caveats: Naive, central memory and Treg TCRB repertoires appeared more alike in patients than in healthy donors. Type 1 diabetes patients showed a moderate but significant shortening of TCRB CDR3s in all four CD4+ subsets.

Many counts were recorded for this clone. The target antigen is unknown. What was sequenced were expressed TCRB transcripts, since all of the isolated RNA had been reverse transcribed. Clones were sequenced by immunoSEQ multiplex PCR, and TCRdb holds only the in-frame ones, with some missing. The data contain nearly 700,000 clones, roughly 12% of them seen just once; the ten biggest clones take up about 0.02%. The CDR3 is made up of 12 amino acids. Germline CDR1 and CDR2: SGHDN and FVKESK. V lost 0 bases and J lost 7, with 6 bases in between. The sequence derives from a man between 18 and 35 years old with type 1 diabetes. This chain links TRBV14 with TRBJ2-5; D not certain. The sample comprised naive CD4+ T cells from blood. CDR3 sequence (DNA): TGTGCCAGCAGCCAAGATCGCGGGACCCAGTACTTC. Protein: CASSQDRGTQYF. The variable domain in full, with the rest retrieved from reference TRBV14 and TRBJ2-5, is EAGVTQFPSHSVIEKGQTVTLRCDPISGHDNLYWYRRVMGKEIKFLLHFVKESKQDESGMPNNRFLAERTGGTYSTLKVQPAELEDSGVYFCASSQDRGTQYFGPGTRLLVL.